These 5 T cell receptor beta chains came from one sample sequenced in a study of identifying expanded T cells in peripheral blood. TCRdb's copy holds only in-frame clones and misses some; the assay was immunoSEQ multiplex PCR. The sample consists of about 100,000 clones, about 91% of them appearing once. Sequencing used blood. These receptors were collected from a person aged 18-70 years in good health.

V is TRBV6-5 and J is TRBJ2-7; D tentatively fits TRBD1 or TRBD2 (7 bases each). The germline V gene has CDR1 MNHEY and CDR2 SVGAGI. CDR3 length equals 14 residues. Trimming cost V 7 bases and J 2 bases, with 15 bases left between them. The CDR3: CASTQGGKPYEQYF. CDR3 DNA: TGTGCCAGCACTCAGGGGGGGAAGCCCTACGAGCAGTACTTC.

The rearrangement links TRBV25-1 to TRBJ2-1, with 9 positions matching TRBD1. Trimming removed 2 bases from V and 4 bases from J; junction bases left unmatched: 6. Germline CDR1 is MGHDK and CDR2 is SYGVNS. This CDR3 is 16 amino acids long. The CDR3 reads CASSEPGTGTYNEQFF. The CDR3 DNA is TGTGCCAGCAGTGAACCGGGGACAGGGACATACAATGAGCAGTTCTTC.

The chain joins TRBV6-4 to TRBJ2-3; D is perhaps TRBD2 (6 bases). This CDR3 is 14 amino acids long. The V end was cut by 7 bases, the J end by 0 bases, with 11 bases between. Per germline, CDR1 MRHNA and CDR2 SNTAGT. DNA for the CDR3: TGTGCCAGCAAAGCGGGCCATAGCACAGATACGCAGTATTTT. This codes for CASKAGHSTDTQYF.

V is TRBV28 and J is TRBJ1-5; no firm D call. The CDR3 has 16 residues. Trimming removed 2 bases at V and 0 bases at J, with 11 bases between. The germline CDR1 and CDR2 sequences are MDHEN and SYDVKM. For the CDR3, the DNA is TGTGCCAGCAGTTTACCCGGGCCAGATAGCAATCAGCCCCAGCATTTT. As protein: CASSLPGPDSNQPQHF.

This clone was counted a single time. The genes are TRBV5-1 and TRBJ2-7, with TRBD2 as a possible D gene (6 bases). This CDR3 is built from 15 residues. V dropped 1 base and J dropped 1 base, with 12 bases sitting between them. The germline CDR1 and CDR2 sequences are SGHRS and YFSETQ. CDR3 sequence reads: CASSLSGTWSYEQYF. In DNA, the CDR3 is TGCGCCAGCAGCTTGTCCGGGACTTGGTCCTACGAGCAGTACTTC.